The T cell receptor beta chain described here comes from a study of CD8+ T cells in alopecia areata. Germline assignment: CDR1 SQVTM and CDR2 ANQGSEA. The V and J ends lost 8 bases and 0 bases respectively, with 14 bases between them. This CDR3 has 14 amino acids. Isolated RNA was reverse transcribed into cDNA used as the sequencing template. Sequencing was performed with immunoSEQ multiplex PCR; in TCRdb, only in-frame clones are kept and a portion is missing. The sample records 90,000 to 130,000 clones, under 60% being singletons. The gene calls are TRBV29-1 and TRBJ1-3; D is unclear. Sequenced sample: NKG2D-low CD8+ T cells sorted from blood. The receptor was derived from a human donor with alopecia areata. CDR3 protein: CSTGPLGSGNTIYF. CDR3 sequence (DNA): TGCAGCACCGGACCGCTTGGCTCTGGAAACACCATATATTTT.